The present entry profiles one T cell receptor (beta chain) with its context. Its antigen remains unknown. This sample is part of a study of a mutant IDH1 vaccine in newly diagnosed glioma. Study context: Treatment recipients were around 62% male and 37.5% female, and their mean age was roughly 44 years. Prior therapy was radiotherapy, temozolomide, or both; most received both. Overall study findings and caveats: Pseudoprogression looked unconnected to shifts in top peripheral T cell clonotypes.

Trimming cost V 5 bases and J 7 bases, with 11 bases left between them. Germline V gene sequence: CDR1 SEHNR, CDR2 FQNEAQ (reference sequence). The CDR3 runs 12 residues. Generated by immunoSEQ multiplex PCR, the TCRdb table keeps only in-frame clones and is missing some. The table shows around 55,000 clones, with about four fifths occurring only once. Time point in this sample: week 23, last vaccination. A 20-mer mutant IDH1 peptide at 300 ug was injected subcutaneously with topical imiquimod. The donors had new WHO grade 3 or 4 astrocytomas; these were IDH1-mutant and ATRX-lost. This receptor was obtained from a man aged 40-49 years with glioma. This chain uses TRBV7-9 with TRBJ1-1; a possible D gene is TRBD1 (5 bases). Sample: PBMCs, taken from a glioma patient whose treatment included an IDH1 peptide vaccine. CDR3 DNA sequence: TGTGCCAGCAGCCTCCGACAGAGTGAAGCTTTCTTT. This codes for CASSLRQSEAFF.